This T cell receptor beta chain derives from a study of T cell repertoires in cytomegalovirus infection. Study-level background: CMV infection and matching HLA type were both indicated by public TCR beta signatures.

TCRdb passed the reads through MiXCR, listing each CDR3 protein once. Among around 210,000 distinct CDR3 sequences, roughly 6.5% were seen once, and the ten largest hold about 6.5%. The CDR3 spans 16 residues. Germline V gives CDR1 SEHNR, CDR2 FQNEAQ (reference sequence). V lost 4 bases and J 2 bases, leaving 18 bases between the germline ends. V is TRBV7-9 and J is TRBJ2-7; D might be TRBD2 (6 bases). This clonotype originated in a human donor in good health (CMV status not recorded). Some clones in this sample may be carry-over from other donors' samples. The sequencing sample was made of PBMCs. CDR3 DNA sequence: TGTGCCAGCAGCTCCTATTCCGGGACTTCCCCCTACGAGCAGTACTTC. Translation: CASSSYSGTSPYEQYF.